Shown below are 19 T cell receptor beta chains from a single sample sequenced in a study of blood T cell repertoires in COVID-19. Generated by immunoSEQ multiplex PCR, the TCRdb table keeps only in-frame clones and is missing some. This sample has roughly 480,000 clones, with 75% to 90% found just once. Sample: peripheral blood. The origin of the receptors is a man aged 18 to 30 with COVID-19, enrolled during active disease.

The CDR3 loop is CASSFVDGLAGGPPHTGELFF. CDR3 bases: TGTGCCAGCAGCTTTGTGGACGGACTAGCGGGGGGCCCCCCCCACACCGGGGAGCTGTTTTTT. V and J are TRBV12-1 and TRBJ2-2; the table's D call, TRBD2, was not checked against the DNA. TRBV12-1 is a pseudogene segment. The CDR3 is made up of 21 amino acids.

This clone was counted once. The genes are TRBV9 and TRBJ1-4, with a weak D call TRBD1 (5 bases). CDR3 length: 15 amino acids. The V end was cut by 0 bases, the J end by 8 bases, with 14 bases between. From germline, CDR1 is SGDLS and CDR2 YYNGEE. This chain's CDR3 is CASSVDAGLDEKLFF. CDR3 nucleotides: TGTGCCAGCAGCGTAGACGCGGGGCTGGACGAAAAACTGTTTTTT. Full variable domain (missing parts from reference TRBV9 and TRBJ1-4): DSGVTQTPKHLITATGQRVTLRCSPRSGDLSVYWYQQSLDQGLQFLIQYYNGEERAKGNILERFSAQQFPDLHSELNLSSLELGDSALYFCASSVDAGLDEKLFFGSGTQLSVL.

The genes are TRBV29-1 and TRBJ2-7; TRBD2 aligns across 7 bases. The germline V gene has CDR1 SQVTM and CDR2 ANQGSEA. V lost 5 bases and J lost 5; bases outside the gene matches: 6. The CDR3 contains 12 residues. In nucleotides, the CDR3 is TGCAGCGTTTGGGAGGGGTTGCACGAGCAGTACTTC. Amino acids: CSVWEGLHEQYF.

The rearrangement uses TRBV5-8 and TRBJ2-5; D is unresolved. Germline lookup yields CDR1 SGHTS and CDR2 YDEGEE. Trimming took 4 bases from V and 5 from J, leaving 12 bases between them. CDR3 length: 13 amino acids. CDR3 in amino acids: CASSTWVGETQYF. As DNA, the CDR3 is TGTGCCAGCAGCACCTGGGTCGGGGAGACCCAGTACTTC.

The rearrangement uses TRBV27 and TRBJ2-7; no clear D. The germline V and J ends were trimmed by 6 bases and 5 bases, with 5 bases remaining between them. The CDR3 has 10 residues. The germline gives CDR1 MNHEY, CDR2 SMNVEV (reference sequence). CDR3 DNA: TGTGCCAGCAGCTGTAACGAGCAGTACTTC. This codes for CASSCNEQYF.

The V and J genes are TRBV10-2 and TRBJ2-1, with TRBD2 matching over 10 bases. Unmatched junction bases numbered 8, after V lost 2 bases and J lost 7 bases. The CDR3 has 16 amino acids. Germline lookup yields CDR1 WSHSY and CDR2 SAAADI. Written as DNA, the CDR3 is TGCGCCAGCAGTGAGGCTAGCGGGGGACGAAATAATGAGCAGTTCTTC. Its translation: CASSEASGGRNNEQFF.

V and J are TRBV25-1 and TRBJ1-2; D ambiguous. Trimming took off 2 bases at V and 4 bases at J, with 5 bases between the two ends. The CDR3 is made up of 12 amino acids. Germline CDR1 and CDR2: MGHDK and SYGVNS. The CDR3 DNA is TGTGCCAGCAGTGAACGTCCCTATGGCTACACCTTC. Amino acid sequence: CASSERPYGYTF.

The chain carries TRBV7-3 and TRBJ2-7; TRBD1 might be the D (6 bases). The germline V gene has CDR1 SGHTA and CDR2 FQGTGA. The CDR3 is 14 amino acids. V lost 5 bases and J lost 4, with 15 bases in between. CDR3 coding DNA: TGTGCCAGCAGCCTAGATATCAGGGGTTACGAGCAGTACTTC. Translation: CASSLDIRGYEQYF.

This clone was detected only once. The rearrangement uses TRBV7-9 and TRBJ2-1, with TRBD2 matching 8 bases. Trimming cost V 5 bases and J 4 bases; bases outside gene matches: 10. This CDR3 spans 16 amino acids. The germline gives CDR1 SEHNR, CDR2 FQNEAQ (reference sequence). CDR3 amino acids: CASSPVAGTDYNEQFF. Written as DNA, the CDR3 is TGTGCCAGCAGCCCCGTAGCGGGGACCGATTACAATGAGCAGTTCTTC.

The chain has TRBV5-5 and TRBJ2-7; 8 nucleotides line up with TRBD1. Trimming at V came to 0 bases and at J to 5 bases, leaving 4 bases not matched to a gene. The CDR3 is 14 amino acids. In germline, CDR1 is SGHKS, CDR2 YYEKEE (reference sequence). The CDR3 region is CASSLVGQGHEQYF. CDR3 sequence (DNA): TGTGCCAGCAGCTTGGTCGGACAGGGCCACGAGCAGTACTTC.

The genes are TRBV19 and TRBJ2-6, with 9 nucleotides matching TRBD1. The germline gives CDR1 LNHDA, CDR2 SQIVND (reference sequence). Trimming at V came to 10 bases and at J to 0 bases, leaving 4 bases not matched to a gene. This CDR3 is built from 15 residues. DNA of the CDR3: TGTGCCACCGGGACAGGGAGCTCTGGGGCCAACGTCCTGACTTTC. Translating gives CATGTGSSGANVLTF.

CDR3 in amino acids: CASSQDPRTSGRAERTQYF. CDR3 DNA: TGTGCCAGCAGCCAAGATCCCCGGACTAGCGGGAGGGCCGAGCGTACGCAGTATTTT. The chain joins TRBV3-1 (or the pseudogene TRBV3-2) to TRBJ2-3; 15 bases map to TRBD2. The junction had 12 bases not matched to a gene; V was cut back by 0 bases and J by 8 bases. Germline values: CDR1 LGHDT, CDR2 YNNKEL (reference sequence). The CDR3 consists of 19 residues.

This clone was detected once. V usage is TRBV6-1 and J usage is TRBJ1-2; D call uncertain. The CDR3 runs 14 residues. The germline V gene has CDR1 MNHNS and CDR2 SASEGT. V was cut by 3 bases and J by 2 bases, with 10 bases left in between. The CDR3 DNA sequence: TGTGCCAGCAGTGATTTTGGGGAGAACTATGGCTACACCTTC. This codes for CASSDFGENYGYTF.

V usage is TRBV18 and J usage is TRBJ1-2; unclear D gene. V lost 3 bases, J lost 8 bases, and 10 bases lay in between. Germline-derived CDR1 and CDR2 are KGHSH and LQKENI. The CDR3 extends over 12 amino acids. The CDR3, as DNA: TGTGCCAGCTCACCGGAGGAGGAGGGCTACACCTTC. Translation gives CASSPEEEGYTF.

The rearrangement joins TRBV21-1 to TRBJ2-1; TRBD2, the table's D call, lacks a check against the DNA. TRBV21-1 is assigned pseudogene status. This CDR3 contains 14 residues. The CDR3 region is CASGLAGGPNEQFF. The CDR3 coding sequence is TGTGCCAGCGGTCTAGCGGGGGGGCCCAATGAGCAGTTCTTC.

The chain employs TRBV11-2 and TRBJ2-1, with a possible D match to TRBD2 (6 bases). Trimming cost V 5 bases and J 3 bases, with 14 bases left between them. The CDR3 extends over 15 amino acids. The germline CDR1 and CDR2 sequences are SGHAT and FQNNGV. CDR3 in amino acids: CASSRIAENYNEQFF. As DNA, the CDR3 is TGTGCCAGCAGCCGGATAGCGGAAAACTACAATGAGCAGTTCTTC.

The chain is built from TRBV10-3 and TRBJ2-2; 11 bases align to TRBD2. CDR1 and CDR2 from the germline V gene are ENHRY and SYGVKD. The CDR3 spans 13 residues. Germline trimming cut 10 bases from V and 7 bases from J; bases unmatched to any gene: 5. This chain's CDR3 is CATLGTSGGELFF. CDR3 DNA sequence: TGTGCCACCTTGGGGACTAGCGGCGGGGAGCTGTTTTTT.

V usage is TRBV7-8 and J usage is TRBJ2-1; a weak D match, TRBD2 (6 bases). Deletions cut 5 bases from V and 7 bases from J, with 18 bases between. This CDR3 region has 15 residues. Germline CDR1 is SGHVS and CDR2 is FQNEAQ. The CDR3 is CASSLFPGVWNEQFF. The DNA of the CDR3 is TGTGCCAGCAGCCTCTTCCCGGGAGTCTGGAATGAGCAGTTCTTC.

The rearrangement uses TRBV5-1 and TRBJ2-3, with TRBD2 identical over 9 bases. V lost 0 bases to trimming and J lost 4 bases; unmatched junction nucleotides: 6. Per the germline V gene, CDR1 is SGHRS and CDR2 is YFSETQ. The CDR3 is made up of 16 amino acids. The CDR3 coding sequence is TGCGCCAGCAGCTTGGGGAGCGGGAGGTCCGCAGATACGCAGTATTTT. Translation gives CASSLGSGRSADTQYF.